The source of this T cell receptor beta chain is a study of PD-1 blockade in classical Hodgkin lymphoma. General study results and limits: With CD4+ cells, TCR diversity rose significantly by C4D1, but not with CD8+ cells. Lower baseline TCR diversity was reported for newly diagnosed patients than for healthy donors. Later analyses included only patients treated at least 1 year post-ASCT. Patients with a complete response exhibited baseline diversity comparable to newly diagnosed patients.

Sequenced by immunoSEQ multiplex PCR; TCRdb stores in-frame clones only, minus some. The sample carries 90,000 or so clones, over 75% recorded once. Time point indicated: cycle 4 day 1 (C4D1), after five to seven weeks of nivolumab. Every patient had relapsed following autologous stem cell transplantation, and cohorts differed in brentuximab vedotin exposure. Points on this clone: The antigen is unknown.

Trimming removed 1 base from V and 4 bases from J; junction bases left unmatched: 2. The germline V gene has CDR1 GTSNPN and CDR2 SVGIG (reference sequence). The CDR3 contains 15 residues. This rearrangement joins TRBV30 to TRBJ2-1, with TRBD2 matching over 12 bases. The material was peripheral blood mononuclear cells (PBMCs), obtained before the fourth cycle of nivolumab. The receptor was isolated from a human donor with classical Hodgkin lymphoma. CDR3 protein: CAWSAGLAGYNEQFF. The CDR3 coding sequence is TGTGCCTGGAGTGCTGGACTAGCGGGGTACAATGAGCAGTTCTTC.